This T cell receptor (beta chain) is from a study of T cell responses to AZD1222 COVID-19 vaccine. Overall study results and limits: Unmutated variant regions reportedly attract nearly half of all spike-specific TCRs.

Per germline, CDR1 SGHNT and CDR2 YYREEE (reference sequence). This CDR3 is 16 amino acids long. The V gene lost 4 bases and the J gene lost 0 bases, with 16 bases spanning the gap. Produced via immunoSEQ multiplex PCR; TCRdb's table is partial and in-frame only. The data contain roughly 110,000 clones, 70% to 90% of them singletons. There are a few counts of this clone. What it recognizes is unknown. The chain recombines TRBV5-4 with TRBJ1-2; D is ambiguous. The sequences come from peripheral blood, collected 28 days after the second AZD1222 dose. This clonotype was obtained from an adult who received the AZD1222 COVID-19 vaccine. DNA of the CDR3: TGTGCCAGCAGCCGCCGGTTCTTTACGACTAACTATGGCTACACCTTC. Translating it yields CASSRRFFTTNYGYTF.